What follows are 14 T cell receptor beta chains derived from one specimen sequenced in a study of T cell responses to AZD1222 COVID-19 vaccine listed by TCRdb under 2021. To prepare the library, the immunoSEQ multiplex PCR assay was applied. The source is immuneACCESS, and TCRdb retained only in-frame sequences with V and J called. Part of the clones is not carried over; for the studies checked, unresolved V genes explain less than half of this, and the remainder is unexplained. For this sample there are 63,000 or so clones; 65% to 90% appear just once. The ten largest clones add up to roughly 20% of the sample. The sample's time point label, in plain terms: baseline before first vaccination. The specimen was peripheral blood, collected on day 0 of AZD1222 vaccination. The receptors here all came from an adult in good health.

This clone is judged large (0.1 to 1%). The rearrangement uses TRBV28 and TRBJ2-7; D call uncertain. Trimming took off 5 bases at V and 2 bases at J, with 10 bases between the two ends. Germline V gene sequence: CDR1 MDHEN, CDR2 SYDVKM. The CDR3 loop spans 13 amino acids. CDR3 sequence (DNA): TGTGCCAGCAGTCCAGGTTCTCCCTACGAGCAGTACTTC. Protein product: CASSPGSPYEQYF.

The chain uses TRBV10-3 and TRBJ1-1; 8 bases agree with TRBD1. This CDR3 comprises 13 residues. Germline lookup yields CDR1 ENHRY and CDR2 SYGVKD. J was trimmed by 5 bases and V by 11 bases; bases with no gene match: 10. The DNA of the CDR3 is TGTGCCGCCAGACAGGGGATGGAGACTGAAGCTTTCTTT. Translating gives CAARQGMETEAFF.

This chain links TRBV7-3 with TRBJ1-1, with a weak D call TRBD1 (5 bases). The germline V gene encodes CDR1 SGHTA and CDR2 FQGTGA. The CDR3 is made up of 14 amino acids. V lost 5 bases and J lost 4, with 14 bases in between. CDR3 DNA: TGTGCCAGCAGCCAAAATAGGGGCGGCACTGAAGCTTTCTTT. Encoded protein: CASSQNRGGTEAFF.

The rearrangement joins TRBV9 to TRBJ2-7, with TRBD1 matching over 10 bases. The CDR3 spans 15 residues. V was pared by 3 bases and J by 0 bases, with 3 bases of the junction left unmatched. Per the germline V gene, CDR1 is SGDLS and CDR2 is YYNGEE. CDR3 protein: CASSAGTGVSYEQYF. The CDR3 coding sequence is TGTGCCAGCAGCGCCGGGACAGGGGTCTCCTACGAGCAGTACTTC.

The chain links TRBV19 to TRBJ2-2; TRBD1 matches at 7 bases. CDR1 and CDR2 from the germline V gene are LNHDA and SQIVND (reference sequence). With 7 bases clipped from V and 6 bases from J, the junction kept 8 bases outside the gene matches. The CDR3 consists of 14 residues. CDR3 loop: CASKVTGYAGELFF. CDR3 coding DNA: TGTGCCAGTAAGGTGACAGGGTATGCCGGGGAGCTGTTTTTT.

V is TRBV3-1 (or the pseudogene TRBV3-2) and J is TRBJ1-2; D possibly corresponds to TRBD1 (5 bases). Germline CDR1 is LGHDT and CDR2 is YNNKEL (reference sequence). Trimming took off 2 bases at V and 1 base at J, with 11 bases between the two ends. This CDR3 has 15 amino acids. The DNA of the CDR3 is TGTGCCAGCAGCCAACGCCTTGGGGGTAACTATGGCTACACCTTC. Amino acids: CASSQRLGGNYGYTF.

The chain couples TRBV11-1 to TRBJ2-7; D unresolved. The CDR3 covers 14 residues. V was cut by 7 bases and J by 0 bases, with 13 bases left in between. CDR1 and CDR2 from the germline V gene are SGHAT and FQDESV (reference sequence). CDR3 loop: CASKLGSSSYEQYF. CDR3 in DNA: TGTGCCAGCAAGCTCGGGTCGAGCTCCTACGAGCAGTACTTC.

This clone has only a few counts. The chain carries TRBV2 and TRBJ1-5; D not certain. The CDR3 is made up of 13 amino acids. Germline CDR1 reads SNHLY; CDR2 reads FYNNEI. Trimming shortened V by 6 bases and J by 4 bases, and 10 bases separated the two germline ends. CDR3 sequence (DNA): TGTGCCAGCAGCAGCAGTAGAAATCAGCCCCAGCATTTT. This translates into CASSSSRNQPQHF.

V is TRBV3-1 (or the pseudogene TRBV3-2) and J is TRBJ1-4; weak D call: TRBD1 (5 bases). With 5 bases removed from V and 4 bases from J, the gap between germline ends came to 14 bases. The CDR3 is 15 residues long. The germline gives CDR1 LGHDT, CDR2 YNNKEL (reference sequence). CDR3 protein: CASSGTRGFNEKLFF. Written as DNA, the CDR3 is TGTGCCAGCAGCGGGACTCGAGGGTTTAATGAAAAACTGTTTTTT.

The rearrangement uses TRBV6-5 and TRBJ2-3, with a possible D match to TRBD2 (6 bases). The CDR3 is 16 amino acids. CDR1 and CDR2 from the germline V gene are MNHEY and SVGAGI. Trimming left V 4 bases short and J 4 bases short, with 18 bases between. CDR3 loop: CASSFNPLRRADTQYF. DNA for the CDR3: TGTGCCAGCAGTTTCAACCCCTTAAGGAGGGCAGATACGCAGTATTTT.

The chain links TRBV30 to TRBJ1-1; a weak D match, TRBD1 (5 bases). The CDR3 loop spans 16 amino acids. Per germline, CDR1 GTSNPN and CDR2 SVGIG (reference sequence). V was cut by 0 bases and J by 5 bases, with 19 bases left in between. The CDR3 sequence: CAWSVSWLQGGTEAFF. CDR3 coding DNA: TGTGCCTGGAGTGTAAGTTGGCTCCAGGGAGGGACTGAAGCTTTCTTT. Complete variable domain (other parts from reference TRBV30 and TRBJ1-1): SQTIHQWPATLVQPVGSPLSLECTVEGTSNPNLYWYRQAAGRGLQLLFYSVGIGQISSEVPQNLSASRPQDRQFILSSKKLLLSDSGFYLCAWSVSWLQGGTEAFFGQGTRLTVV.

The chain couples TRBV28 to TRBJ1-5; D is undetermined. Trimming cost V 6 bases and J 7 bases, with 10 bases left between them. Looked up from germline, CDR1 is MDHEN and CDR2 is SYDVKM. The CDR3 is 12 amino acids. Written as DNA, the CDR3 is TGTGCCAGCAGACTAAATCGACAGCCCCAGCATTTT. Amino acid sequence: CASRLNRQPQHF.

This chain connects TRBV7-9 to TRBJ2-2; tentative D call: TRBD1 (6 bases). Germline CDR1 is SEHNR and CDR2 is FQNEAQ (reference sequence). Trimming removed 5 bases from V and 1 base from J, with 8 bases in between. There are 14 residues in the CDR3. CDR3 sequence reads: CASSPGQNTGELFF. DNA of the CDR3: TGTGCCAGCAGCCCGGGACAGAACACCGGGGAGCTGTTTTTT.

The V call is TRBV6-6, the J call TRBJ2-2; TRBD1 matches 9 bases. V lost 5 bases, J lost 5 bases, and 9 bases stayed unmatched. Germline CDR1 reads MNHNY; CDR2 reads SVGAGI (reference sequence). The CDR3 length is 16 residues. CDR3 DNA: TGTGCCAGCAGTAAAGTCGGACAGGGGCGAACCGGGGAGCTGTTTTTT. Protein sequence: CASSKVGQGRTGELFF.